This TCR beta chain is from a study of blood T cell repertoires in COVID-19. Study summary: The United States, Italy and Spain were the sources of the acute and convalescent COVID-19 samples.

This clone was counted a single time. Method: immunoSEQ multiplex PCR; TCRdb's copy keeps in-frame clones and lacks some. Of hundreds of thousands of clones listed, approximately 88% were seen once; the top ten hold about 1%. Material for sequencing was PBMCs or T cells enriched from blood (not recorded which). The source of this sequence is a woman aged 25-40 years who had recovered from COVID-19.

The CDR3: CASSLNREVEAFF. CDR3 sequence (DNA): TGTGCCAGCAGCTTAAATAGGGAGGTTGAAGCTTTCTTT. The chain has TRBV11-2 and TRBJ1-1; D remains ambiguous. The V end was cut by 2 bases, the J end by 7 bases, with 11 bases between. Germline loops: CDR1 SGHAT, CDR2 FQNNGV. This CDR3 has 13 residues.